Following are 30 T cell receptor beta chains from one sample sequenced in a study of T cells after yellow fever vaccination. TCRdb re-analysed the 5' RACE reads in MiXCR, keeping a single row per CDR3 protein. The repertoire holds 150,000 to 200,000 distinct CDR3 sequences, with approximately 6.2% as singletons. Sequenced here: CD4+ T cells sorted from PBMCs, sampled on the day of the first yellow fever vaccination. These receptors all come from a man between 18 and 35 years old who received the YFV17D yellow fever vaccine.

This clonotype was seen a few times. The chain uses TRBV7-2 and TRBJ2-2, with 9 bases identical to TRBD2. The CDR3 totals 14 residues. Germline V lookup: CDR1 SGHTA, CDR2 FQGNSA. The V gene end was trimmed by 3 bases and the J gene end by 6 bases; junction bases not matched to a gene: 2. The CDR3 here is CASSLERGAGELFF. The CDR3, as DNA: TGTGCCAGCAGCTTGGAGCGGGGGGCCGGGGAGCTGTTTTTT.

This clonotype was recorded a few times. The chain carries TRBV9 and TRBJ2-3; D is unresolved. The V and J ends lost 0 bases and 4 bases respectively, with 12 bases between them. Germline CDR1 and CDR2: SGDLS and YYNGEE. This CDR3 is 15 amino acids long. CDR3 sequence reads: CASSVEGGRPDTQYF. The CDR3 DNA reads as TGTGCCAGCAGCGTAGAGGGCGGCAGGCCAGATACGCAGTATTTT.

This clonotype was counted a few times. The CDR3 nucleotides are TGTGCCAGCAGGGCCCGGGGGAGCTCCTACAATGAGCAGTTCTTC. This gives the protein CASRARGSSYNEQFF. This chain connects TRBV7-2 to TRBJ2-1; weak D call: TRBD2 (6 bases). In germline, CDR1 is SGHTA, CDR2 FQGNSA. This CDR3 contains 15 residues. V shed 6 bases and J shed 0 bases, with 12 bases lying between them.

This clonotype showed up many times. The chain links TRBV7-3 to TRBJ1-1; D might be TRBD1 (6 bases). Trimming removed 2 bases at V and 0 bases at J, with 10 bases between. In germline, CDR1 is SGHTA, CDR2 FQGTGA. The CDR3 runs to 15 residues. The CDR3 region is CASSLRQELNTEAFF. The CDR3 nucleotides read TGTGCCAGCAGCTTACGACAGGAGTTGAACACTGAAGCTTTCTTT.

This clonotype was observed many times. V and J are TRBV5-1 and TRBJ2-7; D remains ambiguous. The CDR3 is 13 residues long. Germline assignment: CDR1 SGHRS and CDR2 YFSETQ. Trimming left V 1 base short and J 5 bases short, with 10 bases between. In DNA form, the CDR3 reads TGCGCCAGCAGCTTGAACGTTTTTGACGAGCAGTACGTC. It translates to CASSLNVFDEQYV.

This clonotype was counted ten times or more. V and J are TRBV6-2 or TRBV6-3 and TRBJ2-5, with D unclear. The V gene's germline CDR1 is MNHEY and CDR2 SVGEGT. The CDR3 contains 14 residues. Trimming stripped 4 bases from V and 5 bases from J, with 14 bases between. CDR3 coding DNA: TGTGCCAGCAGTTTATTGACGGACGTGGAGACCCAGTACTTC. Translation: CASSLLTDVETQYF.

The DNA for the CDR3 is TGTGCCAGCAGCCAAAGACAGGGTAACACTGAAGCTTTCTTT. It is translated as CASSQRQGNTEAFF. V gene TRBV3-1 combines with J gene TRBJ1-1, with 7 bases aligning to TRBD1. The CDR3 has 14 amino acids. The J segment lost 2 bases and the V segment lost 2 bases, leaving 2 bases of the junction unmatched. The germline V gene encodes CDR1 LGHDT and CDR2 YNNKEL (reference sequence).

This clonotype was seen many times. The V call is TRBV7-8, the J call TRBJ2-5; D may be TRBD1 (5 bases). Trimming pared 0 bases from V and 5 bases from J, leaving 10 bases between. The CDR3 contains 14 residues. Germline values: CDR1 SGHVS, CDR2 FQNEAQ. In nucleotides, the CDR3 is TGTGCCAGCAGCTTAGCGAGACAGCCGGAGACCCAGTACTTC. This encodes CASSLARQPETQYF.

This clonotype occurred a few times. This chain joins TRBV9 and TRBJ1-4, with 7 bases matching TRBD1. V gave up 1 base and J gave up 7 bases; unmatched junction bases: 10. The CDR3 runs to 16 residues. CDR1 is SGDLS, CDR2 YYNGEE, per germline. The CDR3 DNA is TGTGCCAGCAGCGTACCCTGGAGAGGGACAGTTGAAAAACTGTTTTTT. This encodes CASSVPWRGTVEKLFF. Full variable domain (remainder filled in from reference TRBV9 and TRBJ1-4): DSGVTQTPKHLITATGQRVTLRCSPRSGDLSVYWYQQSLDQGLQFLIQYYNGEERAKGNILERFSAQQFPDLHSELNLSSLELGDSALYFCASSVPWRGTVEKLFFGSGTQLSVL.

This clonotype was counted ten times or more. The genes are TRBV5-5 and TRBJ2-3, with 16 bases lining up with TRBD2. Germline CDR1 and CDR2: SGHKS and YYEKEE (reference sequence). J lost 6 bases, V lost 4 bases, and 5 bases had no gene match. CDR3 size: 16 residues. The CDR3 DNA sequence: TGTGCCAGCAGCCCGGGACTAGCGGGGGGGTTGGATACGCAGTATTTT. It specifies CASSPGLAGGLDTQYF.

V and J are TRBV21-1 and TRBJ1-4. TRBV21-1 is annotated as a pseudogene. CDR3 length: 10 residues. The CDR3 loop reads CASGNEKLFF. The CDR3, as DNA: TGTGCCAGCGGTAATGAAAAACTGTTTTTT.

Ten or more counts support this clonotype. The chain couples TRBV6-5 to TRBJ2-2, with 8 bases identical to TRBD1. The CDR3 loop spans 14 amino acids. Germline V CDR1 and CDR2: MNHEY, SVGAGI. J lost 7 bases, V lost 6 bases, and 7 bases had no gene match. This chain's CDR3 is CASRRGQAVGELFF. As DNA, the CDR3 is TGTGCCAGCAGGCGGGGACAGGCGGTCGGGGAGCTGTTTTTT.

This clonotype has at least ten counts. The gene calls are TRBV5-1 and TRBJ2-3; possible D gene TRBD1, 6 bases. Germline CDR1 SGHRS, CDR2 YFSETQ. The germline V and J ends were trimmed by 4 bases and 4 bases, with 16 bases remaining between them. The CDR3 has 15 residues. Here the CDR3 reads CASSRFRDNSDTQYF. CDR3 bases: TGCGCCAGCAGCCGATTCCGGGACAATTCAGATACGCAGTATTTT.

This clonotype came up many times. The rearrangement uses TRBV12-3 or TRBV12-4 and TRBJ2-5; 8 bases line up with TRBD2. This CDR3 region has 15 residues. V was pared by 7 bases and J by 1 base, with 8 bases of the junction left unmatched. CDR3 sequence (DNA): TGTGCCAGCAATCCGAGCGGGGGATCCCAAGAGACCCAGTACTTC. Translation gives CASNPSGGSQETQYF.

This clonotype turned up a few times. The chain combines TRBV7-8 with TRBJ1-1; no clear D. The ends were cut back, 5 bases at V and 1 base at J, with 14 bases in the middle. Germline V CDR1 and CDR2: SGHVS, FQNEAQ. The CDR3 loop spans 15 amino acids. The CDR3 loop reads CASSLRHGRNTEAFF. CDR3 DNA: TGTGCCAGCAGCCTTCGGCACGGAAGGAACACTGAAGCTTTCTTT. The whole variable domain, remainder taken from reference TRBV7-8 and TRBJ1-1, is GAGVSQSPRYKVAKRGQDVALRCDPISGHVSLFWYQQALGQGPEFLTYFQNEAQLDKSGLPSDRFFAERPEGSVSTLKIQRTQQEDSAVYLCASSLRHGRNTEAFFGQGTRLTVV.

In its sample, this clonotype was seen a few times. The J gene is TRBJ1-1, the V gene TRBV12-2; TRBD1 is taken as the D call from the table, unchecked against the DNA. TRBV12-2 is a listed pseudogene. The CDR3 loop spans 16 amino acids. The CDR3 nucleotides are TGTGCAAGTCGCCTGGGGGGCCAGGGGAGGAACACTGAAGCTTTCTTT. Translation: CASRLGGQGRNTEAFF.

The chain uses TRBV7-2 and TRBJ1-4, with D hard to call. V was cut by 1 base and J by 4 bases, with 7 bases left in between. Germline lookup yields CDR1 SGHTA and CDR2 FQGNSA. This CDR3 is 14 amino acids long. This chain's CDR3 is CASSLVGINEKLFF. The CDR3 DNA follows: TGTGCCAGCAGCTTAGTCGGGATTAATGAAAAACTGTTTTTT.

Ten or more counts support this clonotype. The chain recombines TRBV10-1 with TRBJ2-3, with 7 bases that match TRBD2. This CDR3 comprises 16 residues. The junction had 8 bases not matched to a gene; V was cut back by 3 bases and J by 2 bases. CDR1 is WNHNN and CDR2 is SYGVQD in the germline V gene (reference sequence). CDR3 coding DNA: TGCGCCAGCAGTGACGGGGGGAAGGGCTACACAGATACGCAGTATTTT. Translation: CASSDGGKGYTDTQYF.

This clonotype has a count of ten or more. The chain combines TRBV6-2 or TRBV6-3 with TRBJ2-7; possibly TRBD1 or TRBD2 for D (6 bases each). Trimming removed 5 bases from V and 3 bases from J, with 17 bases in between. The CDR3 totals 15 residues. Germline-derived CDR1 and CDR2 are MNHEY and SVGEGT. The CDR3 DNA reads TGTGCCAGCAGTCCAACCCCCGGGGGCCTCTACGAGCAGTACTTC. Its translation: CASSPTPGGLYEQYF.

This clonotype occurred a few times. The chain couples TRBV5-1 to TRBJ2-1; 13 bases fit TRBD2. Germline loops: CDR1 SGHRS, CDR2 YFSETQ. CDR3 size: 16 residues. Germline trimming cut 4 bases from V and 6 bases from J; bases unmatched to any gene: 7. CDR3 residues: CASSPRLAGGLNEQFF. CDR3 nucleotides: TGCGCCAGCAGCCCCAGACTAGCGGGGGGCCTCAATGAGCAGTTCTTC.

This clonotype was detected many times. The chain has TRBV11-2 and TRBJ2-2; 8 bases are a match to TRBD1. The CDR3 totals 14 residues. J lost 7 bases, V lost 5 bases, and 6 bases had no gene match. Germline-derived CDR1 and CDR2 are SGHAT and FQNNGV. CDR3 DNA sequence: TGTGCCAGCAGCAAAGGACAGGGAGACGGGGAGCTGTTTTTT. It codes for CASSKGQGDGELFF.

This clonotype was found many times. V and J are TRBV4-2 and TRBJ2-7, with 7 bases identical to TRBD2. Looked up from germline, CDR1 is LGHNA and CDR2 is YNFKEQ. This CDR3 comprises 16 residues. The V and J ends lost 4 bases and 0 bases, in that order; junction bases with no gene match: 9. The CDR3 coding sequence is TGTGCCAGCAGCCCCCAAAGTGGGGGGGACTCCTACGAGCAGTACTTC. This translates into CASSPQSGGDSYEQYF.

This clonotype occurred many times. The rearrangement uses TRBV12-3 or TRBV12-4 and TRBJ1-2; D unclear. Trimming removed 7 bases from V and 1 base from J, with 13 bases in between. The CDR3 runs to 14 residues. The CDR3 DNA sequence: TGTGCCAGCATTTCACAGACCGGTAACTATGGCTACACCTTC. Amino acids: CASISQTGNYGYTF.

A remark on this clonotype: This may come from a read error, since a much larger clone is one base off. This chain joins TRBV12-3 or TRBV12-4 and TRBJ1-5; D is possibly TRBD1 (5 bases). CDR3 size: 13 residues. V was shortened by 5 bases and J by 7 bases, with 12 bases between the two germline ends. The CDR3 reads CASSGGGQQPQHF. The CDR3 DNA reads TGTGCCAGCAGTGGGGGAGGGCAGCAGCCCCAGCATTTT.

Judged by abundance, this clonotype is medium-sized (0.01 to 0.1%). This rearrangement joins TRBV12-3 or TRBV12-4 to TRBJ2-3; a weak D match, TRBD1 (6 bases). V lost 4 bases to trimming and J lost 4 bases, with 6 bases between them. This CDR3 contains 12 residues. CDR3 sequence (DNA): TGTGCCAGCAGTTGGGGGCCAGATACGCAGTATTTT. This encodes CASSWGPDTQYF.

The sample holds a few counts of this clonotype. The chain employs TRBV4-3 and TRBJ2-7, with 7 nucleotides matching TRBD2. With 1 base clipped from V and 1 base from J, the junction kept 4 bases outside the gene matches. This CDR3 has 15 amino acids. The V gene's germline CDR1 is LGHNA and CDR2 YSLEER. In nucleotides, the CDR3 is TGCGCCAGCAGCCAAGGACTAGCTTCTTCCTACGAGCAGTACTTC. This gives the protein CASSQGLASSYEQYF.

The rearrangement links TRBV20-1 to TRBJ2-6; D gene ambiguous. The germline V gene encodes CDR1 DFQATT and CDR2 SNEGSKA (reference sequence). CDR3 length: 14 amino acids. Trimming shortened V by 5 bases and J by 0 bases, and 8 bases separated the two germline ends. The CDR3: CSADAFSGANVLTF. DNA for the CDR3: TGCAGTGCTGATGCATTCTCTGGGGCCAACGTCCTGACTTTC.

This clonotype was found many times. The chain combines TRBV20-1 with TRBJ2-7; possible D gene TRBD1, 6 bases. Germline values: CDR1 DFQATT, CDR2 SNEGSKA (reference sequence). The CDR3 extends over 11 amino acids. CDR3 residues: CKIQGFYEQYF. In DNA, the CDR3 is TGCAAGATACAGGGCTTCTACGAGCAGTACTTC.

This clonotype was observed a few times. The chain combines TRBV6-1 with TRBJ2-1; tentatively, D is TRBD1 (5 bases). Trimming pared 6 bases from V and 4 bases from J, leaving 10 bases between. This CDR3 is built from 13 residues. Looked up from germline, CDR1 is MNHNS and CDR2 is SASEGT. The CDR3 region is CASREQEYNEQFF. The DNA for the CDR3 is TGTGCCAGCAGAGAACAGGAATACAATGAGCAGTTCTTC.

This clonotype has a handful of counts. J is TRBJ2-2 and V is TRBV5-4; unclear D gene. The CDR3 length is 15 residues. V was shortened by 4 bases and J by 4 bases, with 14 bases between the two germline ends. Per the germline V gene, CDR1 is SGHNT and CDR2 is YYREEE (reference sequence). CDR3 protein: CASSVTASGTGELFF. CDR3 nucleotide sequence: TGTGCCAGCAGCGTCACCGCCTCGGGCACCGGGGAGCTGTTTTTT.